The 32 T cell receptor beta chains given below trace back to one sample, sequenced in a study of blood T cell repertoires in COVID-19. Profiled with immunoSEQ multiplex PCR; TCRdb holds only in-frame clones, not every one. Of some 80,000 clones listed, about four fifths are singletons. Input material: peripheral blood. The receptor set was obtained from a woman older than 75 with active or convalescent COVID-19.

This clone was recorded once. The chain couples TRBV7-2 to TRBJ2-1; a possible D gene is TRBD2 (6 bases). Deletions cut 6 bases from V and 2 bases from J, with 11 bases between. Germline V gives CDR1 SGHTA, CDR2 FQGNSA. The CDR3 runs to 14 residues. This CDR3 is CASRIGTAYNEQFF. CDR3 nucleotide sequence: TGTGCCAGCAGAATCGGGACTGCCTACAATGAGCAGTTCTTC.

This clone was detected a few times. The chain joins TRBV27 to TRBJ1-2, with 7 positions matching TRBD1. V lost 2 bases to trimming and J lost 8 bases; unmatched junction nucleotides: 8. Looked up from germline, CDR1 is MNHEY and CDR2 is SMNVEV (reference sequence). This CDR3 has 14 residues. CDR3 nucleotides: TGTGCCAGCAGTTTAAGAGACAGGGTCTTAGGCTACACCTTC. It translates to CASSLRDRVLGYTF.

The chain combines TRBV5-1 with TRBJ2-2, with TRBD2 identical over 9 bases. Germline lookup yields CDR1 SGHRS and CDR2 YFSETQ. This CDR3 has 18 amino acids. V lost 6 bases, J lost 2 bases, and 14 bases stayed unmatched. CDR3 bases: TGCGCCAGCACCCTTTTAGCGGGGGACCGAAAAAACACCGGGGAGCTGTTTTTT. Encoded protein: CASTLLAGDRKNTGELFF.

The chain carries TRBV30 and TRBJ1-1, with D hard to call. The CDR3 runs to 13 residues. Germline V gene data show CDR1 as GTSNPN and CDR2 as SVGIG (reference sequence). The ends were cut back, 0 bases at V and 7 bases at J, with 12 bases in the middle. The CDR3 protein is CAWSVPGAVEAFF. In DNA form, the CDR3 reads TGTGCCTGGAGTGTCCCGGGTGCGGTTGAAGCTTTCTTT. The variable domain in full, completed from reference TRBV30 and TRBJ1-1, reads SQTIHQWPATLVQPVGSPLSLECTVEGTSNPNLYWYRQAAGRGLQLLFYSVGIGQISSEVPQNLSASRPQDRQFILSSKKLLLSDSGFYLCAWSVPGAVEAFFGQGTRLTVV.

In regard to this clone: This CDR3 is also generated by other DNA sequences in the sample. CDR3 sequence (DNA): TGTGCCAGCAGTCCTCGACAGGGGGCGAACTATGGCTACACCTTC. As protein: CASSPRQGANYGYTF. J is TRBJ1-2 and V is TRBV27, with 10 bases identical to TRBD1. The CDR3 contains 15 residues. Looked up from germline, CDR1 is MNHEY and CDR2 is SMNVEV (reference sequence). With 5 bases clipped from V and 2 bases from J, the junction kept 5 bases outside the gene matches.

This chain links TRBV7-2 with TRBJ1-3, with unresolved D. Germline V gene lookup returns CDR1 SGHTA and CDR2 FQGNSA. V lost 5 bases and J lost 2, with 10 bases in between. CDR3 length: 14 amino acids. The CDR3 sequence: CASSTSRTGNTIYF. The CDR3 bases are TGTGCCAGCAGCACGAGTAGAACTGGAAACACCATATATTTT. Variable domain in full (rest from reference TRBV7-2 and TRBJ1-3): GAGVSQSPSNKVTEKGKDVELRCDPISGHTALYWYRQSLGQGLEFLIYFQGNSAPDKSGLPSDRFSAERTGGSVSTLTIQRTQQEDSAVYLCASSTSRTGNTIYFGEGSWLTVV.

The sample holds one count of this clone. This chain joins TRBV12-5 and TRBJ2-2, with TRBD2 matching over 8 bases. CDR1 and CDR2 from the germline V gene are LGHNT and FRNRAP. The CDR3 is 21 residues long. Trimming at V came to 0 bases and at J to 3 bases, leaving 18 bases not matched to a gene. DNA of the CDR3: TGTGCTAGTGGTTTGGTCCAATGGGGGGGACTAGTTCTCGATCACACCGGGGAGCTGTTTTTT. It codes for CASGLVQWGGLVLDHTGELFF.

DNA for the CDR3: TGTGCCAGCAGTTTTGCGACTAGCGGGAGGGCTAAAGAGACCCAGTACTTC. Translated, it gives CASSFATSGRAKETQYF. The rearrangement joins TRBV28 to TRBJ2-5; 14 nucleotides line up with TRBD2. Germline V gene data show CDR1 as MDHEN and CDR2 as SYDVKM. The CDR3 loop spans 17 amino acids. The V gene end was trimmed by 3 bases and the J gene end by 3 bases; junction bases not matched to a gene: 6. The full variable domain, in which reference TRBV28 and TRBJ2-5 provide the parts outside the CDR3, is DVKVTQSSRYLVKRTGEKVFLECVQDMDHENMFWYRQDPGLGLRLIYFSYDVKMKEKGDIPEGYSVSREKKERFSLILESASTNQTSMYLCASSFATSGRAKETQYFGPGTRLLVL.

V is TRBV5-5 and J is TRBJ1-3; TRBD1 might be the D (5 bases). V dropped 1 base and J dropped 0 bases, with 11 bases sitting between them. The germline V gene has CDR1 SGHKS and CDR2 YYEKEE (reference sequence). CDR3 size: 16 residues. The CDR3: CASSLNRFDSGNTIYF. The CDR3 nucleotides are TGTGCCAGCAGCTTGAACAGGTTCGACTCTGGAAACACCATATATTTT.

The chain carries TRBV18 and TRBJ2-3; D gene ambiguous. The V gene lost 0 bases and the J gene lost 7 bases, with 8 bases spanning the gap. The CDR3 has 13 amino acids. CDR1 is KGHSH and CDR2 is LQKENI in the germline V gene. The CDR3 DNA is TGTGCCAGCTCACCACCCCTTGTATATACGCAGTATTTT. This sequence encodes CASSPPLVYTQYF. Drawing the rest from reference TRBV18 and TRBJ2-3, the complete variable domain is NAGVMQNPRHLVRRRGQEARLRCSPMKGHSHVYWYRQLPEEGLKFMVYLQKENIIDESGMPKERFSAEFPKEGPSILRIQQVVRGDSAAYFCASSPPLVYTQYFGPGTRLTVL.

V gene TRBV21-1 combines with J gene TRBJ1-5; the D call of TRBD1 is as the table states it, not checked on the DNA. TRBV21-1 is tagged as a pseudogene. The CDR3 totals 15 residues. The CDR3 DNA is TGTGCCAGCAGACCCAGACAGGGTCACAATCAGCCCCAGCATTTT. Encoded protein: CASRPRQGHNQPQHF.

This sequence joins TRBV2 and TRBJ2-1, with TRBD2 matching over 8 bases. Germline lookup yields CDR1 SNHLY and CDR2 FYNNEI. V lost 4 bases to trimming and J lost 11 bases; unmatched junction nucleotides: 7. This CDR3 contains 13 residues. CDR3 sequence: CASSGDSGIKQFF. In DNA form, the CDR3 reads TGTGCCAGCAGTGGTGATAGCGGGATTAAGCAGTTCTTC.

The chain carries TRBV6-5 and TRBJ1-1; D is perhaps TRBD1 (6 bases). Germline assignment: CDR1 MNHEY and CDR2 SVGAGI. V was trimmed by 9 bases and J by 5 bases, leaving 19 bases between them. The CDR3 covers 14 residues. CDR3 coding DNA: TGTGCCAGTCGGGGCGGGGGGGCGAGTACTGAAGCTTTCTTT. Translated: CASRGGGASTEAFF.

This sequence joins TRBV11-2 and TRBJ1-1, with a possible D match to TRBD1 (5 bases). The CDR3 is 14 residues long. Per germline, CDR1 SGHAT and CDR2 FQNNGV. Trimming left V 4 bases short and J 1 base short, with 10 bases between. CDR3 protein: CASSSYRGNTEAFF. The CDR3 DNA follows: TGTGCCAGCAGCTCGTATAGGGGGAACACTGAAGCTTTCTTT.

This clone has a single count. The chain is built from TRBV6-5 and TRBJ1-5; weak D call: TRBD1 (5 bases). V was cut by 6 bases and J by 1 base, with 13 bases left in between. The CDR3 consists of 15 residues. Germline loops: CDR1 MNHEY, CDR2 SVGAGI. Here the CDR3 DNA reads TGTGCCAGCAGCCTAACGGGGGGGAGCAATCAGCCCCAGCATTTT. This sequence encodes CASSLTGGSNQPQHF.

This chain links TRBV24-1 with TRBJ2-1, with TRBD2 matching over 8 bases. Germline V CDR1 and CDR2: KGHDR, SFDVKD. The CDR3 spans 17 residues. After removal of 0 bases from V and 9 bases from J, the junction contained 12 bases not matched to a gene. The CDR3 DNA is TGTGCCACCAGTGATTTGCGGGATAGCGGGATATGGAGTGAGCAGTTCTTC. Its protein product is CATSDLRDSGIWSEQFF.

The rearrangement uses TRBV10-3 and TRBJ2-6; 7 nucleotides match TRBD1. CDR1 and CDR2 from the germline V gene are ENHRY and SYGVKD. V lost 4 bases and J lost 4; bases outside the gene matches: 4. There are 15 residues in the CDR3. The CDR3 DNA is TGTGCCATCAGTGGACAGGGATCCGGGGCCAACGTCCTGACTTTC. Its protein product is CAISGQGSGANVLTF.

This rearrangement joins TRBV5-4 to TRBJ2-5; D gene ambiguous. The V gene's germline CDR1 is SGHNT and CDR2 YYREEE (reference sequence). The ends were cut back, 0 bases at V and 5 bases at J, with 8 bases in the middle. The CDR3 is 13 amino acids. CDR3 residues: CASSLDRSETQYF. The CDR3 region has the DNA TGTGCCAGCAGCTTGGATCGGAGCGAGACCCAGTACTTC.

The rearrangement uses TRBV4-3 and TRBJ1-1; no reliable D call. V was shortened by 0 bases and J by 3 bases, with 5 bases between the two germline ends. Germline V gene sequence: CDR1 LGHNA, CDR2 YSLEER. This CDR3 is 13 amino acids long. CDR3 residues: CASSQDTDTEAFF. The CDR3, as DNA: TGCGCCAGCAGCCAAGATACGGACACTGAAGCTTTCTTT.

The chain recombines TRBV25-1 with TRBJ1-1, with D perhaps matching TRBD1 (6 bases). This CDR3 contains 15 residues. Trimming took off 2 bases at V and 3 bases at J, with 13 bases between the two ends. The germline CDR1 and CDR2 sequences are MGHDK and SYGVNS. The CDR3 DNA follows: TGTGCCAGCAGTGAAAGACAGGCATGGTACACTGAAGCTTTCTTT. This encodes CASSERQAWYTEAFF.

This clone came up a few times. The V and J genes are TRBV19 and TRBJ1-2; D gene unclear. Germline V lookup: CDR1 LNHDA, CDR2 SQIVND (reference sequence). V lost 1 base to trimming and J lost 1 base, with 16 bases between them. This CDR3 comprises 17 residues. CDR3 in amino acids: CASSIVAGFSYNYGYTF. The DNA for the CDR3 is TGTGCCAGTAGTATAGTGGCGGGGTTCTCTTATAACTATGGCTACACCTTC.

The chain uses TRBV28 and TRBJ1-3, with 7 bases fitting TRBD1. From germline, CDR1 is MDHEN and CDR2 SYDVKM. The CDR3 is 15 residues long. V dropped 5 bases and J dropped 0; count of bases not matched to a gene: 4. Here the CDR3 reads CASSPGTASGNTIYF. DNA of the CDR3: TGTGCCAGCAGTCCCGGGACAGCCTCTGGAAACACCATATATTTT.

The V gene is TRBV9, the J gene TRBJ1-2; D uncertain. Per the germline V gene, CDR1 is SGDLS and CDR2 is YYNGEE. V lost 0 bases to trimming and J lost 6 bases, with 12 bases between them. CDR3 length: 14 residues. The CDR3 nucleotides read TGTGCCAGCAGCGTAGGCCAGAGGTTAGATGGCTACACCTTC. This sequence encodes CASSVGQRLDGYTF.

The chain employs TRBV7-9 and TRBJ2-1; TRBD2 might be the D (5 bases). Trimming cost V 1 base and J 8 bases, with 12 bases left between them. This CDR3 region has 14 residues. Germline lookup yields CDR1 SEHNR and CDR2 FQNEAQ (reference sequence). The DNA for the CDR3 is TGTGCCAGCAGCTTAGTTGGGAGCGCATATGAGCAGTTCTTC. It yields the protein CASSLVGSAYEQFF.

The chain has TRBV30 and TRBJ1-2, with D possibly TRBD1 on 6 matching bases. V lost 4 bases and J 3 bases, leaving 9 bases between the germline ends. CDR3 size: 12 residues. The germline V gene encodes CDR1 GTSNPN and CDR2 SVGIG (reference sequence). CDR3: CAWITGHYGYTF. The CDR3 DNA follows: TGTGCCTGGATTACAGGGCACTATGGCTACACCTTC.

The chain employs TRBV7-9 and TRBJ2-5; D ambiguous. Trimming cost V 3 bases and J 5 bases, with 13 bases left between them. Germline CDR1 and CDR2: SEHNR and FQNEAQ (reference sequence). There are 14 residues in the CDR3. This chain's CDR3 is CASSFFPAEETQYF. DNA for the CDR3: TGTGCCAGCAGCTTTTTCCCGGCGGAGGAGACCCAGTACTTC.

The chain links TRBV15 to TRBJ2-5, with D perhaps matching TRBD2 (6 bases). The CDR3 runs to 17 residues. Germline V gives CDR1 LNHNV, CDR2 YYDKDF (reference sequence). Trimming cost V 1 base and J 3 bases, with 18 bases left between them. The CDR3 here is CATSRVGGAGIKETQYF. The CDR3 DNA follows: TGTGCCACCAGCAGAGTGGGCGGGGCAGGGATTAAAGAGACCCAGTACTTC.

The DNA for the CDR3 is TGTGCCAGCAGCACTCCCGGGACAGAAAGCTGGATGTACAATGAGCAGTTCTTC. Its protein product is CASSTPGTESWMYNEQFF. J is TRBJ2-1 and V is TRBV9, with 7 nucleotides matching TRBD1. This CDR3 comprises 18 residues. Per the germline V gene, CDR1 is SGDLS and CDR2 is YYNGEE. V shed 4 bases, J shed 4 bases, and the junction held 17 bases outside the gene matches.

This clone showed up just a few times. J is TRBJ1-6 and V is TRBV2; D uncertain. The CDR3 is made up of 14 amino acids. Trimming shortened V by 7 bases and J by 7 bases, and 14 bases separated the two germline ends. Germline V gives CDR1 SNHLY, CDR2 FYNNEI. CDR3 region: CASIPFTTNSPLHF. Written as DNA, the CDR3 is TGTGCCAGCATCCCCTTCACGACAAATTCACCCCTCCACTTT.

This clone was counted only a few times. The rearrangement uses TRBV5-1 and TRBJ1-6; weak D call: TRBD1 (5 bases). The CDR3 sequence is 15 residues long. The V end was cut by 1 base, the J end by 9 bases, with 14 bases between. Germline CDR1 and CDR2: SGHRS and YFSETQ. DNA for the CDR3: TGCGCCAGCAGCTTGATAGGAACAGGTATTTCACCCCTCCACTTT. This encodes CASSLIGTGISPLHF.

This CDR3 is CASSDFQGGYNEQFF. The CDR3 DNA sequence: TGTGCCAGCAGTGACTTTCAGGGAGGATACAATGAGCAGTTCTTC. This rearrangement joins TRBV6-4 to TRBJ2-1, with TRBD2 as a possible D gene (6 bases). CDR1 is MRHNA, CDR2 SNTAGT, per germline. This CDR3 contains 15 residues. V was clipped by 1 base and J by 4 bases, with 11 bases between them.

The rearrangement links TRBV28 to TRBJ2-3; D not certain. Trimming removed 5 bases at V and 2 bases at J, with 5 bases between. Germline V lookup: CDR1 MDHEN, CDR2 SYDVKM. The CDR3 extends over 12 amino acids. The CDR3 bases are TGTGCCAGCAGTCAGGCCACAGATACGCAGTATTTT. Encoded protein: CASSQATDTQYF.